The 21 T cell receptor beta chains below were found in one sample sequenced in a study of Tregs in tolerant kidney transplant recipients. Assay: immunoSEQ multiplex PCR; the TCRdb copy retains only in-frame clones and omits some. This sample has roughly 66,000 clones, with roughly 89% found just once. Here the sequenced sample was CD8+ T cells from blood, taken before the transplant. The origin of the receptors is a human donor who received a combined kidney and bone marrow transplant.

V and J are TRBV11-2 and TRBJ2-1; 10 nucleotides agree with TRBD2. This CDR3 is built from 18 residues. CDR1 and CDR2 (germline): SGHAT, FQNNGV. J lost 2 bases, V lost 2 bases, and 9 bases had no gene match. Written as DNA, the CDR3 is TGTGCCAGCAGCTTAATCCCCCCTAGCGGGAGTGCCTACAATGAGCAGTTCTTC. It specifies CASSLIPPSGSAYNEQFF.

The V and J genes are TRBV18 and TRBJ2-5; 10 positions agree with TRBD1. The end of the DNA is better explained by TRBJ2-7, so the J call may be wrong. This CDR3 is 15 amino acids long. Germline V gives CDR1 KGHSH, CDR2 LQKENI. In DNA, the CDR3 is TGTGCCAGCTCACTGGGACAGGGGCCGGTCTACGAGCAGTACTTC. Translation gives CASSLGQGPVYEQYF.

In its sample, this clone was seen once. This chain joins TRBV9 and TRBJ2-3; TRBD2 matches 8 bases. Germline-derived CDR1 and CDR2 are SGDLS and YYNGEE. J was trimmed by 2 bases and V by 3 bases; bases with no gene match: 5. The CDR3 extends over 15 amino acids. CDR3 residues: CASSDGGAHTDTQYF. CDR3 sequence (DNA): TGTGCCAGCAGCGACGGGGGGGCGCACACAGATACGCAGTATTTT.

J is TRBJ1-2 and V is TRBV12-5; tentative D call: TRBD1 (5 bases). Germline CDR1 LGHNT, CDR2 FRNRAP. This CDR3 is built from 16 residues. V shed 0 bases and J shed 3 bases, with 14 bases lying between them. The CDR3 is CASGLVARVSDYGYTF. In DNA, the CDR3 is TGTGCTAGTGGTTTGGTAGCCAGGGTTTCTGACTATGGCTACACCTTC.

CDR3 DNA: TGCAGCGCGAAGACTAGCCGGAGCCGATTTAGCACAGATACGCAGTATTTT. Its translation is CSAKTSRSRFSTDTQYF. The gene calls are TRBV29-1 and TRBJ2-3, with 7 bases lining up with TRBD2. Per germline, CDR1 SQVTM and CDR2 ANQGSEA. The CDR3 has 17 residues. V trimming: 7 bases; J trimming: 0 bases; junction bases outside the gene matches: 16.

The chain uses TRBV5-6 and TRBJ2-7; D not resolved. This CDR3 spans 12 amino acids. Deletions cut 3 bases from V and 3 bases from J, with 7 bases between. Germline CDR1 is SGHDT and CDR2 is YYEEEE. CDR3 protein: CASSYLSYEQYF. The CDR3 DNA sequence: TGTGCCAGCAGCTACCTCAGCTACGAGCAGTACTTC.

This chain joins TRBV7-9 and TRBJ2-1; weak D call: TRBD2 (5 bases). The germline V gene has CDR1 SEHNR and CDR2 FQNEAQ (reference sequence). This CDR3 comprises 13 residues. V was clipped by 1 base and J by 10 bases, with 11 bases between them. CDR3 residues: CASSLGKTGEQFF. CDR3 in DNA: TGTGCCAGCAGCTTAGGGAAAACGGGAGAGCAGTTCTTC.

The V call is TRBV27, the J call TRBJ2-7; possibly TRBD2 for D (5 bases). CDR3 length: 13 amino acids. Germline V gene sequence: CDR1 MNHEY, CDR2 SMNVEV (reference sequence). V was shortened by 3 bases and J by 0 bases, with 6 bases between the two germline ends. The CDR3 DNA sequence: TGTGCCAGCAGTTTCGGGATCTCCTACGAGCAGTACTTC. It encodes CASSFGISYEQYF.

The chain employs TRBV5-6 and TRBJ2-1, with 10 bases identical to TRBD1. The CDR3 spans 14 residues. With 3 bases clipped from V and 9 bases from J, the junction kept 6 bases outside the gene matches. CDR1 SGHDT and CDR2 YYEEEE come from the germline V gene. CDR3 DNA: TGTGCCAGCAGCTGGGGGACAGGGGACGGTGAGCAGTTCTTC. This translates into CASSWGTGDGEQFF.

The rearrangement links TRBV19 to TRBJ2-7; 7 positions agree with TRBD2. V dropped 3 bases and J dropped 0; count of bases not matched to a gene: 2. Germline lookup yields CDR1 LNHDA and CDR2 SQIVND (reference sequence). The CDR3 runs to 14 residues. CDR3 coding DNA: TGTGCCAGTAGTATGGCTAGCGGCTCCTACGAGCAGTACTTC. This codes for CASSMASGSYEQYF.

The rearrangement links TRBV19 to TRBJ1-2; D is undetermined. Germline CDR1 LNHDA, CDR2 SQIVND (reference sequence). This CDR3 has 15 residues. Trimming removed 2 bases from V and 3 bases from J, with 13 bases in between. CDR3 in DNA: TGTGCCAGTAGTATATCGTTGGGGAGCGACTATGGCTACACCTTC. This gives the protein CASSISLGSDYGYTF.

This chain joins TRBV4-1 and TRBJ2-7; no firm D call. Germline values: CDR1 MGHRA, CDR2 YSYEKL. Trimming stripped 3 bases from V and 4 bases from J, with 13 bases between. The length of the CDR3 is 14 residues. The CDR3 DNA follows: TGCGCCAGCAGCCATTCTATGCGTTCTTACGAGCAGTACTTC. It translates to CASSHSMRSYEQYF.

This chain's CDR3 is CASSSWTSAGVPNEQFF. CDR3 sequence (DNA): TGTGCCAGCAGTTCCTGGACTTCAGCGGGGGTCCCAAATGAGCAGTTCTTC. V usage is TRBV28 and J usage is TRBJ2-1; the match to TRBD2 covers 8 bases. The CDR3 has 17 amino acids. V gave up 4 bases and J gave up 7 bases; unmatched junction bases: 15. Looked up from germline, CDR1 is MDHEN and CDR2 is SYDVKM.

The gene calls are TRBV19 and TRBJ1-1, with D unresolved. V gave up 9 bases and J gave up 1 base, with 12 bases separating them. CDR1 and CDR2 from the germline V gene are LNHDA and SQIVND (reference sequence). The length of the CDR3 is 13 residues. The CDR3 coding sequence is TGTGCCAGCCTCCCGGGGTGGAACACTGAAGCTTTCTTT. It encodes CASLPGWNTEAFF.

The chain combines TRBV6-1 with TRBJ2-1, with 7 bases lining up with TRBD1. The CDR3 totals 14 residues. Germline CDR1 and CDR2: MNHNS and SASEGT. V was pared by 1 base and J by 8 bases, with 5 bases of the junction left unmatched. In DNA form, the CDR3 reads TGTGCCAGCAGTGAAGGACAGGGTTTCCATGAGCAGTTCTTC. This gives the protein CASSEGQGFHEQFF.

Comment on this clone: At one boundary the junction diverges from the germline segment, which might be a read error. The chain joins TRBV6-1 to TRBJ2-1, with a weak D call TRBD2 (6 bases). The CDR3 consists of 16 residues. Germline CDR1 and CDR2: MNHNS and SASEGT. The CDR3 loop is CASSEEVWGVYSEQFF. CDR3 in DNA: TGTGCCAGCAGTGAAGAGGTTTGGGGGGTCTACAGTGAGCAGTTCTTC.

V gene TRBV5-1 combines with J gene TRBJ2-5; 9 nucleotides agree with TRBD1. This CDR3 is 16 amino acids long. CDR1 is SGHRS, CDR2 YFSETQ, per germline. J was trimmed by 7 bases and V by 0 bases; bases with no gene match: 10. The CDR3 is CASSLAAGQGLGTQYF. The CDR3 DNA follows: TGCGCCAGCAGCTTGGCCGCGGGACAGGGTCTTGGGACCCAGTACTTC. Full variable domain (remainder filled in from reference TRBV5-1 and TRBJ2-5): KAGVTQTPRYLIKTRGQQVTLSCSPISGHRSVSWYQQTPGQGLQFLFEYFSETQRNKGNFPGRFSGRQFSNSRSEMNVSTLELGDSALYLCASSLAAGQGLGTQYFGPGTRLLVL.

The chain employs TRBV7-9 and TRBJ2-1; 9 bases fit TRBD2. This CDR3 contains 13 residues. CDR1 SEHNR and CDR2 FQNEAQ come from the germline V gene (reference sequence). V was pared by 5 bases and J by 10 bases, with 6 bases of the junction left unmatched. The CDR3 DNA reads TGTGCCAGCAGCGTTCTCCTAGCGGGGGAGCAGTTCTTC. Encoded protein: CASSVLLAGEQFF.

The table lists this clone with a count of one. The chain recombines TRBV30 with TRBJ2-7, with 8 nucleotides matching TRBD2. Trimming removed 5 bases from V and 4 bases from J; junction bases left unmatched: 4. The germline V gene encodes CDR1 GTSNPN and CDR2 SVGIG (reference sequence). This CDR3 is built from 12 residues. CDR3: CAWAGGGYEQYF. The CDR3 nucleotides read TGTGCCTGGGCGGGGGGTGGATACGAGCAGTACTTC.

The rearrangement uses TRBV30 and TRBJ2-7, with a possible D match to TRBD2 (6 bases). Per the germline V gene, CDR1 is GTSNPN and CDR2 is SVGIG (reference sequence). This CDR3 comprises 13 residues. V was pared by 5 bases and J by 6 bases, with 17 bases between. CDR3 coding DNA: TGTGCCTGGGGGACCGGGGGTCTTAGCGAGCAGTACTTC. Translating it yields CAWGTGGLSEQYF. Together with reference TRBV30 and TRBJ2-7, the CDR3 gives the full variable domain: SQTIHQWPATLVQPVGSPLSLECTVEGTSNPNLYWYRQAAGRGLQLLFYSVGIGQISSEVPQNLSASRPQDRQFILSSKKLLLSDSGFYLCAWGTGGLSEQYFGPGTRLTVT.

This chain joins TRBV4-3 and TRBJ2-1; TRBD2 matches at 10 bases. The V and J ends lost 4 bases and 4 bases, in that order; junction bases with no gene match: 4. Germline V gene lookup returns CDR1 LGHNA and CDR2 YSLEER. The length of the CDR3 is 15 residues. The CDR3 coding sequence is TGCGCCAGCAGCCCCACTAGCGGGACTTACAATGAGCAGTTCTTC. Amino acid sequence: CASSPTSGTYNEQFF.